The 10 T cell receptor beta chains below were found in one sample sequenced in a study of T cell responses to AZD1222 COVID-19 vaccine listed by TCRdb under 2021. This specimen's time point label, per the study, means: about 28 days (+/-7) after the second vaccine dose. Receptor libraries were prepared by the immunoSEQ multiplex PCR assay. As stored in TCRdb, this immuneACCESS dataset retains in-frame rearrangements with V and J assigned. A fraction of the clones does not appear; measured against another copy, unresolved V genes explain less than half of the discrepancy, and the remainder lacks a known reason. This sample holds tens of thousands of clones; 90% were observed only once. The top ten hold more than 2.5% of the sample. The source was peripheral blood, collected 28 days after the second AZD1222 dose. These receptor sequences come from an adult who received the AZD1222 COVID-19 vaccine.

The chain joins TRBV18 to TRBJ1-3; a weak D match, TRBD1 (6 bases). Germline V gene sequence: CDR1 KGHSH, CDR2 LQKENI. This CDR3 is built from 17 residues. The ends were cut back, 0 bases at V and 0 bases at J, with 12 bases in the middle. Here the CDR3 DNA reads TGTGCCAGCTCACCACCTCGGACAGTCACCTCTGGAAACACCATATATTTT. Amino acid sequence: CASSPPRTVTSGNTIYF.

This clone was observed once. The chain links TRBV12-3 or TRBV12-4 to TRBJ2-7, with D perhaps matching TRBD1 (6 bases). V was shortened by 6 bases and J by 4 bases, with 10 bases between the two germline ends. The CDR3 has 12 residues. This CDR3 reads CASSTQGYEQYF. The CDR3 region has the DNA TGTGCCAGCAGCACACAGGGTTACGAGCAGTACTTC.

The chain links TRBV6-1 to TRBJ2-7; D is perhaps TRBD1 (6 bases). Germline V gives CDR1 MNHNS, CDR2 SASEGT. The CDR3 is 15 amino acids. V was cut by 2 bases and J by 3 bases, with 14 bases left in between. The CDR3 nucleotides are TGTGCCAGCAGTGAAACCGGGACATCTTACTACGAGCAGTACTTC. Amino acid sequence: CASSETGTSYYEQYF.

This clone was observed once. The chain joins TRBV7-9 to TRBJ2-2; 7 nucleotides agree with TRBD2. Per germline, CDR1 SEHNR and CDR2 FQNEAQ (reference sequence). Trimming cost V 5 bases and J 4 bases; bases outside gene matches: 7. CDR3 length equals 15 residues. This CDR3 is CASSLRTSSTGELFF. As DNA, the CDR3 is TGTGCCAGCAGCCTGAGGACTAGTAGCACCGGGGAGCTGTTTTTT.

The V and J genes are TRBV28 and TRBJ2-7; 12 nucleotides align to TRBD1. The germline CDR1 and CDR2 sequences are MDHEN and SYDVKM. The junction had 8 bases not matched to a gene; V was cut back by 5 bases and J by 3 bases. The CDR3 contains 16 residues. CDR3 nucleotides: TGTGCCAGCAGTCCAACCGGGACAGGGGGCAGCTACGAGCAGTACTTC. Protein product: CASSPTGTGGSYEQYF. Combining the CDR3 with reference TRBV28 and TRBJ2-7 gives the whole variable domain DVKVTQSSRYLVKRTGEKVFLECVQDMDHENMFWYRQDPGLGLRLIYFSYDVKMKEKGDIPEGYSVSREKKERFSLILESASTNQTSMYLCASSPTGTGGSYEQYFGPGTRLTVT.

The gene calls are TRBV2 and TRBJ2-2, with 11 bases lining up with TRBD1. CDR3 size: 16 residues. V was clipped by 8 bases and J by 5 bases; unmatched bases: 10. CDR1 SNHLY and CDR2 FYNNEI come from the germline V gene. CDR3 DNA: TGTGCCAGCGAAAACGGACAGGGGGCTCAAACCGGGGAGCTGTTTTTT. Encoded protein: CASENGQGAQTGELFF.

This rearrangement joins TRBV2 to TRBJ2-7; D gene uncertain. Per the germline V gene, CDR1 is SNHLY and CDR2 is FYNNEI. This CDR3 contains 12 residues. The V gene lost 4 bases and the J gene lost 2 bases, with 6 bases spanning the gap. The CDR3: CASSVLAYEQYF. CDR3 sequence (DNA): TGTGCCAGCAGTGTTCTAGCCTACGAGCAGTACTTC.

The CDR3 loop is CASRGLINTGELFF. The CDR3 nucleotides are TGTGCCAGCCGGGGACTAATTAACACCGGGGAGCTGTTTTTT. V gene TRBV2 combines with J gene TRBJ2-2; 7 nucleotides agree with TRBD2. The CDR3 covers 14 residues. The germline V gene encodes CDR1 SNHLY and CDR2 FYNNEI. Losses at the gene ends were 8 bases for V and 2 bases for J; bases not matched to a gene: 5.

This rearrangement joins TRBV6-2 or TRBV6-3 to TRBJ2-2; the D gene is possibly TRBD2 (5 bases). The CDR3 contains 17 residues. V lost 4 bases to trimming and J lost 4 bases, with 19 bases between them. CDR1 and CDR2 (germline): MNHEY, SVGEGT. CDR3 residues: CASSSIVSSGSTGELFF. The CDR3 region has the DNA TGTGCCAGCAGTTCCATAGTATCGTCGGGGAGCACCGGGGAGCTGTTTTTT.

The rearrangement uses TRBV2 and TRBJ1-5; 10 bases agree with TRBD1. The CDR3 totals 13 residues. Trimming took 6 bases from V and 6 from J; bases not matched to a gene: 2. CDR1 is SNHLY, CDR2 FYNNEI, per germline. CDR3 residues: CASRGQGVQPQHF. The CDR3 region has the DNA TGTGCCAGCAGAGGACAGGGGGTTCAGCCCCAGCATTTT.